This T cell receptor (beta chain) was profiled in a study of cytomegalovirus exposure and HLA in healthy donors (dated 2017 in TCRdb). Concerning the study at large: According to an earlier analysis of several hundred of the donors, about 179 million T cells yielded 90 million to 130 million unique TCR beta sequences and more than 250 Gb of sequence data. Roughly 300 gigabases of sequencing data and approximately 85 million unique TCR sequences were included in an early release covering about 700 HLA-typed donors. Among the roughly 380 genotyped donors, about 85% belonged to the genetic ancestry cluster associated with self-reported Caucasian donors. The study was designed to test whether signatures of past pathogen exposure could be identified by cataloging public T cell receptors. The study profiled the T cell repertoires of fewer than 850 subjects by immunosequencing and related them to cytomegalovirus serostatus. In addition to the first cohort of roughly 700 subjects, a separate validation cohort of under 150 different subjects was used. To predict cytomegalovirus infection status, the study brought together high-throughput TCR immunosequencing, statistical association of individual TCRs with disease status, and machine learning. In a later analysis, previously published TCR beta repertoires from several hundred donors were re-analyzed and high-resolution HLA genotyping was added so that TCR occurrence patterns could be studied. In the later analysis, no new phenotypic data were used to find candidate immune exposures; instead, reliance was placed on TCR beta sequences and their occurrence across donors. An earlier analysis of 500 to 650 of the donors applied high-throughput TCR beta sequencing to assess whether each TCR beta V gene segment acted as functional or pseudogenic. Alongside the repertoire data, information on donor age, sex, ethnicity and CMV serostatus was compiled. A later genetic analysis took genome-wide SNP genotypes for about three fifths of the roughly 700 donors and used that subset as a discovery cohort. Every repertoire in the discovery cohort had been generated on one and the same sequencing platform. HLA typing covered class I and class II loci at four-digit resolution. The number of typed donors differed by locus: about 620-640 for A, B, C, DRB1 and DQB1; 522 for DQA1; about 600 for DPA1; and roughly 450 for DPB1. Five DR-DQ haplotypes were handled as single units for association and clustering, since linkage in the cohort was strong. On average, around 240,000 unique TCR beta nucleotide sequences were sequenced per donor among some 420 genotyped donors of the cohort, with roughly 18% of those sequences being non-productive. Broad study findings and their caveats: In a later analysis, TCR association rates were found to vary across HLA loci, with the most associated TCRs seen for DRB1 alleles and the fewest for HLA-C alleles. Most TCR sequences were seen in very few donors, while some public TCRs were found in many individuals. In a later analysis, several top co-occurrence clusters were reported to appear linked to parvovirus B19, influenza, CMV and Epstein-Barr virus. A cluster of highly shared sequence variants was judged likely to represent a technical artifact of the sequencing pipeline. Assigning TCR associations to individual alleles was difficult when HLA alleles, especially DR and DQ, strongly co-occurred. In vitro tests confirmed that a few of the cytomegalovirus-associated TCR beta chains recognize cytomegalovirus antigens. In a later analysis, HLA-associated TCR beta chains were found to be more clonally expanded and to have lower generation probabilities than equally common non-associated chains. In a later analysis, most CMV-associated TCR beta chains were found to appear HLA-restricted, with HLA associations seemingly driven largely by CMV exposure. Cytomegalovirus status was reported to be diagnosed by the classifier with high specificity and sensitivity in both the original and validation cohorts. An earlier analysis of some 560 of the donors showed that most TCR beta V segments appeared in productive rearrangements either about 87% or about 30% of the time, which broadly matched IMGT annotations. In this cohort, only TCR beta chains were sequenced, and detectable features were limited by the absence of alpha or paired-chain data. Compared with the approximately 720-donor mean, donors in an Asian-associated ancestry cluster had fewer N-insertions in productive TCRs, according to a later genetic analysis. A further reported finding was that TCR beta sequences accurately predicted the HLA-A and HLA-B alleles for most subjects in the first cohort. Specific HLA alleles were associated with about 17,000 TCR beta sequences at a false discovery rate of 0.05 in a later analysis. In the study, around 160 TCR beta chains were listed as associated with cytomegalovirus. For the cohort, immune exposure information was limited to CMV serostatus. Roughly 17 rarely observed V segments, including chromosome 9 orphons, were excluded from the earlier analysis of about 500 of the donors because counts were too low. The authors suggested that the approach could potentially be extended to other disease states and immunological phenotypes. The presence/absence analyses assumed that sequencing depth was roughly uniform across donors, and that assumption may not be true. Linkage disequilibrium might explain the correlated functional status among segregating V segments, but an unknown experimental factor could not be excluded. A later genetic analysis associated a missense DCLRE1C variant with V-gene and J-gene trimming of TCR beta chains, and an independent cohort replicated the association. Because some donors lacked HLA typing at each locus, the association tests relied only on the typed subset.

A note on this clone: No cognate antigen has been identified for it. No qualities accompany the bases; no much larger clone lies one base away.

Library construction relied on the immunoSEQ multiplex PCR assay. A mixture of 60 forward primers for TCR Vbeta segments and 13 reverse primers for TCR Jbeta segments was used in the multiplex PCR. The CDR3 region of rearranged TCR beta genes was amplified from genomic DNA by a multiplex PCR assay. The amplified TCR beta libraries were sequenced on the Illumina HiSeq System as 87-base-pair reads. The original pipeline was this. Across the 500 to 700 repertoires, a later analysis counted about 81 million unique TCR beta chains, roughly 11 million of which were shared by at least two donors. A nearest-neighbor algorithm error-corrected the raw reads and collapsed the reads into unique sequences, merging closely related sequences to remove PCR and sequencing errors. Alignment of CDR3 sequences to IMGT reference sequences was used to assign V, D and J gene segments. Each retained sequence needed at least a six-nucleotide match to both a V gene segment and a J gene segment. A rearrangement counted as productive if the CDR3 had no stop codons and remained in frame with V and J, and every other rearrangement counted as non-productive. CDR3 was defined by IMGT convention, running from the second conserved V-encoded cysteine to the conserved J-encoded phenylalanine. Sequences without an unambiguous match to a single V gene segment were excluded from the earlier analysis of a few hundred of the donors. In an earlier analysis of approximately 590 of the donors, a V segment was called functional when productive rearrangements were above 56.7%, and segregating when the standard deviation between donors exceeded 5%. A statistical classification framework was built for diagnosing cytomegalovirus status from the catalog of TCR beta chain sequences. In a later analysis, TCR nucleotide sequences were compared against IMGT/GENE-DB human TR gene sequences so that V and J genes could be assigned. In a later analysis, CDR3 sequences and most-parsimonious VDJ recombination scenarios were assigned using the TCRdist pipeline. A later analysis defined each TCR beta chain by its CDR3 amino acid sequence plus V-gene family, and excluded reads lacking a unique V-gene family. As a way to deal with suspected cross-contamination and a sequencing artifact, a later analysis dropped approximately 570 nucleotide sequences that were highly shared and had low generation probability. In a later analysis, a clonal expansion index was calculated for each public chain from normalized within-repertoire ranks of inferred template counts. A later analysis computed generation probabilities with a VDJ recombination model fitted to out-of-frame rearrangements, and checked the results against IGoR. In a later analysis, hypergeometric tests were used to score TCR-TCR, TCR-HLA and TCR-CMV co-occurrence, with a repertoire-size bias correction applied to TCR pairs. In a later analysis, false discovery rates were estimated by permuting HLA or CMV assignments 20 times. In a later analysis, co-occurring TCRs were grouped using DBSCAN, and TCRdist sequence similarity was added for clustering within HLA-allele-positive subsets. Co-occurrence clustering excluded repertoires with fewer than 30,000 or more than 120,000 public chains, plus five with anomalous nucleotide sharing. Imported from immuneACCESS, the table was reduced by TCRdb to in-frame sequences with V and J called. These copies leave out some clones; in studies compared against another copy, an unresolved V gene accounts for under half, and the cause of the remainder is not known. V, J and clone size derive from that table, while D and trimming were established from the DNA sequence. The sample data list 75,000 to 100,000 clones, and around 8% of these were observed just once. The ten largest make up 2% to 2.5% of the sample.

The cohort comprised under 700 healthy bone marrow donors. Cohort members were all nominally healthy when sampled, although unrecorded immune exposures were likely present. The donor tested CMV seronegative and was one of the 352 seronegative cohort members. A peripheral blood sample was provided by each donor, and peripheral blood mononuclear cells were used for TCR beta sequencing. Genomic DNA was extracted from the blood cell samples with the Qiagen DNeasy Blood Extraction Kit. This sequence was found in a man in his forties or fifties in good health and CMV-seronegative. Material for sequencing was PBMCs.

The nucleotides are TGTGCCACTCAAAAACCCGGGACAGCTTCCTACGAGCAGTACTTC. This translates into CATQKPGTASYEQYF. Rearrangement joined TRBV10-3 to TRBJ2-7; 7 of the junction bases match TRBD1. Per the germline V gene, ENHRY is the CDR1 and SYGVKD is the CDR2. The junction shows trimming of 10 bases on V and 1 base on J, and the gene matches do not reach 13 bases of it. The CDR3 measures 15 amino acids from cysteine to phenylalanine. Only the CDR3 portion is preserved as DNA: 45 bases, with reading frame beginning at the first base.